The T cell receptor (beta chain) described here comes from a study of blood T cell repertoires in COVID-19. Across the study: T cells, B-cell-depleted T cells, or PBMCs supplied cDNA or gDNA.

The CDR3 loop spans 14 amino acids. CDR1 MNHEY and CDR2 SMNVEV come from the germline V gene (reference sequence). The V end lost 6 bases, the J end lost 2 bases, and 13 bases lay between the germline ends. Original methodology: By means of reference gene primer amplification, nucleated cell counts were estimated. Assay used: immunoSEQ multiplex PCR; TCRdb lists only in-frame clones, some missing. That table is the source of V, J and clone size, and D and trimming were worked out from the DNA. Of under 300,000 clones in the sample, 86% were seen once. In the case of this clone: This sample includes further DNA sequences coding for the same CDR3.

The clonotype comes from a woman aged 25-40 years with COVID-19, enrolled during active disease. The sequenced material came from peripheral blood. The chain recombines TRBV27 with TRBJ1-1; TRBD1 is a possible D gene (5 bases). CDR3 DNA sequence: TGTGCCAGCAGCCCCGGCGGGGGAAACACTGAAGCTTTCTTT. Protein product: CASSPGGGNTEAFF.